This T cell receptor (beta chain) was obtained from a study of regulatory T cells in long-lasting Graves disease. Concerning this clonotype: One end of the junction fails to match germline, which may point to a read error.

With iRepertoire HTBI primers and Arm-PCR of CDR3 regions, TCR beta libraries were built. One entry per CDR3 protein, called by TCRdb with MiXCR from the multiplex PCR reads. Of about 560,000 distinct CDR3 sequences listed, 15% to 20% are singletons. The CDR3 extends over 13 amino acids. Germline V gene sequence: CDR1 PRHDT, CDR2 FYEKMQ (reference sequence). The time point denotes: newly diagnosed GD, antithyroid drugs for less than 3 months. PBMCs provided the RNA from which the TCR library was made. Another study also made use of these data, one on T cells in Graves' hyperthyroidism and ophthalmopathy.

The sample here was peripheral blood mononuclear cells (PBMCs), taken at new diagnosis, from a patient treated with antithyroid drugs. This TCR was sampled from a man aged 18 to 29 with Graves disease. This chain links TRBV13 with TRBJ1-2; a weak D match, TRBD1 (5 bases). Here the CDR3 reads CASSSPGPQTPLF. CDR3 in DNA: TGTGCCAGCAGCTCTCCGGGACCCCAAACCCCCCTTTTC.